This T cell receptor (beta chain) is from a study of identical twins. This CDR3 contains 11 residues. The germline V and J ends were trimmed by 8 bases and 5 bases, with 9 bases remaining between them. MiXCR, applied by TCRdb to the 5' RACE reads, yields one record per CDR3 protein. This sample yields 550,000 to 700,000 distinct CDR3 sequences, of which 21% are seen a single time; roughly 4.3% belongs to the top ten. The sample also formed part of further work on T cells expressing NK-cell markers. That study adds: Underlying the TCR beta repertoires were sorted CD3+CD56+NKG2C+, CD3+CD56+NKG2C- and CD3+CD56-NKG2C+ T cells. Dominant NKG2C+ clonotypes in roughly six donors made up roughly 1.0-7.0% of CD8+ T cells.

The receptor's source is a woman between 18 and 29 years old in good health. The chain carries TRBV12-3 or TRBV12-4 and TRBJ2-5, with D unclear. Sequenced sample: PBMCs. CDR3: CASLFLETQYF. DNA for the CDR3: TGTGCCAGCCTTTTTTTGGAGACCCAGTACTTC.